These 28 T cell receptor beta chains share one sample of origin, sequenced in a study of blood T cell repertoires in COVID-19. Clones were read by immunoSEQ multiplex PCR, and TCRdb kept only the in-frame ones, dropping some. This sample has over 95,000 clones, with around 89% found just once. Sample: peripheral blood. The receptors come from a woman between 50 and 59 years old with acute or convalescent COVID-19.

The sample holds many counts of this clone. The chain combines TRBV2 with TRBJ2-1; TRBD1 might be the D (6 bases). Germline loops: CDR1 SNHLY, CDR2 FYNNEI. The CDR3 is 14 amino acids. V dropped 6 bases and J dropped 5 bases, with 14 bases sitting between them. CDR3 DNA sequence: TGTGCCAGCAGGTACTGGACAGAGAACAATGAGCAGTTCTTC. Protein product: CASRYWTENNEQFF.

The chain employs TRBV11-3 and TRBJ2-1; 7 bases match TRBD1. The CDR3 is 15 amino acids. V dropped 1 base and J dropped 5; count of bases not matched to a gene: 5. Germline V CDR1 and CDR2: SGHNT, YENEEA. This CDR3 reads CASSLAGQGDNEQFF. The CDR3 DNA is TGTGCCAGCAGCTTAGCCGGGCAGGGGGACAATGAGCAGTTCTTC.

The V gene is TRBV28, the J gene TRBJ1-2; D gene unclear. The CDR3 is 11 amino acids. CDR1 is MDHEN, CDR2 SYDVKM, per germline. Trimming took 6 bases from V and 8 from J, leaving 10 bases between them. DNA for the CDR3: TGTGCCAGCAGCCACTCTAAAGGCTACACCTTC. As protein: CASSHSKGYTF.

The chain is built from TRBV30 and TRBJ2-5; D may be TRBD2 (5 bases). Germline V gene lookup returns CDR1 GTSNPN and CDR2 SVGIG (reference sequence). Between the trimmed V and J ends, which lost 3 bases and 4 bases, there was a span of 9 bases. The CDR3 is 12 residues long. The CDR3 nucleotides read TGTGCCTGGAGCCCAACTAGAGAGACCCAGTACTTC. Protein product: CAWSPTRETQYF.

The V call is TRBV19, the J call TRBJ2-5; D possibly corresponds to TRBD2 (5 bases). The ends were cut back, 4 bases at V and 3 bases at J, with 9 bases in the middle. CDR1 is LNHDA, CDR2 SQIVND, per germline (reference sequence). The length of the CDR3 is 13 residues. The CDR3 DNA reads as TGTGCCAGTAGTACCGGACTGGAAGAGACCCAGTACTTC. Amino acids: CASSTGLEETQYF.

The chain is built from TRBV19 and TRBJ1-5; a weak D match, TRBD1 (6 bases). The CDR3 is 13 residues long. CDR1 and CDR2 (germline): LNHDA, SQIVND (reference sequence). The V and J ends lost 5 bases and 5 bases respectively, with 10 bases between them. CDR3 in amino acids: CASSQGLHQPQHF. The CDR3, as DNA: TGTGCCAGTAGTCAGGGGCTTCATCAGCCCCAGCATTTT. Full variable domain (remainder filled in from reference TRBV19 and TRBJ1-5): DGGITQSPKYLFRKEGQNVTLSCEQNLNHDAMYWYRQDPGQGLRLIYYSQIVNDFQKGDIAEGYSVSREKKESFPLTVTSAQKNPTAFYLCASSQGLHQPQHFGDGTRLSIL.

The chain recombines TRBV18 with TRBJ2-5; TRBD2 matches 9 bases. Per the germline V gene, CDR1 is KGHSH and CDR2 is LQKENI. The CDR3 runs 16 residues. J was trimmed by 4 bases and V by 3 bases; bases with no gene match: 9. In DNA, the CDR3 is TGTGCCAGCTCACCCAGCGGCGGGAGGGCCTTAGAGACCCAGTACTTC. Translating it yields CASSPSGGRALETQYF.

The chain links TRBV18 to TRBJ2-1; the D gene is possibly TRBD1 (5 bases). Germline V gene data show CDR1 as KGHSH and CDR2 as LQKENI. With 2 bases removed from V and 5 bases from J, the gap between germline ends came to 22 bases. The CDR3 runs 18 residues. CDR3 DNA: TGTGCCAGCTCACCAAGATTCAGTGGCAGGGTTGTGGACAATGAGCAGTTCTTC. Encoded protein: CASSPRFSGRVVDNEQFF.

Here the CDR3 DNA reads TGTGCCAGCAGCGTAGGGGTCAGCGGGTATTCCCACGAGCAGTACTTC. Protein product: CASSVGVSGYSHEQYF. The genes are TRBV9 and TRBJ2-7; possibly TRBD2 for D (6 bases). The CDR3 sequence is 16 residues long. V was pared by 0 bases and J by 5 bases, with 18 bases between. The germline CDR1 and CDR2 sequences are SGDLS and YYNGEE.

The table lists this clone with a count of one. The chain uses TRBV27 and TRBJ1-1, with 9 bases matching TRBD1. CDR3 length: 14 amino acids. The ends lost 5 bases at V and 4 bases at J; junction bases unmatched: 5. CDR1 MNHEY and CDR2 SMNVEV come from the germline V gene (reference sequence). This CDR3 reads CASSPRQGVTEAFF. The CDR3 region has the DNA TGTGCCAGCAGTCCTCGACAGGGGGTCACTGAAGCTTTCTTT.

The chain combines TRBV3-1 (or the pseudogene TRBV3-2) with TRBJ1-2; D gene uncertain. V dropped 4 bases and J dropped 8 bases, with 17 bases sitting between them. The V gene's germline CDR1 is LGHDT and CDR2 YNNKEL (reference sequence). CDR3 size: 14 residues. The CDR3 DNA is TGTGCCAGCAGCCTACTTCGGGGAAACAAAGGCTACACCTTC. Protein: CASSLLRGNKGYTF.

The chain has TRBV18 and TRBJ1-4; TRBD1 agrees at 10 bases. V lost 5 bases, J lost 6 bases, and 9 bases stayed unmatched. CDR1 is KGHSH, CDR2 LQKENI, per germline. The CDR3 is 16 amino acids. In nucleotides, the CDR3 is TGTGCCAGCTCATCAAAGACAGGGGGCCGGGATGAAAAACTGTTTTTT. Protein: CASSSKTGGRDEKLFF.

The chain carries TRBV7-2 and TRBJ1-5, with D possibly matching TRBD1 (5 bases). The CDR3 consists of 19 residues. The V gene's germline CDR1 is SGHTA and CDR2 FQGNSA. V was shortened by 1 base and J by 0 bases, with 19 bases between the two germline ends. CDR3 region: CASSLVSGLNWDSNQPQHF. The CDR3 region has the DNA TGTGCCAGCAGCTTAGTATCGGGACTGAATTGGGATAGCAATCAGCCCCAGCATTTT.

This chain joins TRBV7-9 and TRBJ1-4, with unresolved D. Trimming pared 5 bases from V and 6 bases from J, leaving 13 bases between. This CDR3 spans 14 amino acids. The germline gives CDR1 SEHNR, CDR2 FQNEAQ (reference sequence). CDR3 sequence reads: CASSPGSADEKLFF. The DNA for the CDR3 is TGTGCCAGCAGCCCGGGTTCGGCCGATGAAAAACTGTTTTTT.

The chain is built from TRBV7-9 and TRBJ1-1, with 9 positions matching TRBD1. V dropped 1 base and J dropped 1; count of bases not matched to a gene: 10. The CDR3 has 18 amino acids. Per the germline V gene, CDR1 is SEHNR and CDR2 is FQNEAQ (reference sequence). The CDR3 sequence is CASSLVGRKGQGNTEAFF. The CDR3 DNA is TGTGCCAGCAGCTTAGTGGGAAGAAAGGGACAGGGGAACACTGAAGCTTTCTTT.

The rearrangement joins TRBV7-9 to TRBJ1-2; 9 bases fit TRBD1. V trimming: 4 bases; J trimming: 3 bases; junction bases outside the gene matches: 3. The germline CDR1 and CDR2 sequences are SEHNR and FQNEAQ (reference sequence). The CDR3 contains 14 residues. The CDR3 sequence is CASSSTGGDYGYTF. DNA for the CDR3: TGTGCCAGCAGCTCGACAGGGGGTGACTATGGCTACACCTTC.

The chain combines TRBV7-9 with TRBJ2-1; 9 bases are shared with TRBD1. CDR1 is SEHNR and CDR2 is FQNEAQ in the germline V gene (reference sequence). Germline trimming cut 3 bases from V and 0 bases from J; bases unmatched to any gene: 9. The CDR3 runs 18 residues. CDR3 region: CASSLGTGKRDSYNEQFF. The CDR3 nucleotides read TGTGCCAGCAGCTTGGGGACAGGGAAGAGAGACTCCTACAATGAGCAGTTCTTC.

The V gene is TRBV30, the J gene TRBJ2-7; D gene ambiguous. The V gene's germline CDR1 is GTSNPN and CDR2 SVGIG (reference sequence). V dropped 0 bases and J dropped 3 bases, with 9 bases sitting between them. The CDR3 totals 13 residues. The CDR3 nucleotides are TGTGCCTGGAGTGTACAGTCAGGCTACGAGCAGTACTTC. Amino acids: CAWSVQSGYEQYF.

The chain is built from TRBV6-2 or TRBV6-3 and TRBJ2-7, with TRBD1 matching 7 bases. Germline V gene data show CDR1 as MNHEY and CDR2 as SVGEGT. The CDR3 totals 15 residues. V was pared by 4 bases and J by 2 bases, with 8 bases of the junction left unmatched. The CDR3 reads CASSWTGTGAYEQYF. The CDR3 DNA reads as TGTGCCAGCAGTTGGACAGGAACGGGCGCCTACGAGCAGTACTTC.

This chain links TRBV7-8 with TRBJ2-3; TRBD2 matches 10 bases. There are 19 residues in the CDR3. CDR1 and CDR2 from the germline V gene are SGHVS and FQNEAQ. After removal of 3 bases from V and 1 base from J, the junction contained 13 bases not matched to a gene. CDR3 sequence reads: CASSFKSVAGGWGTDTQYF. In nucleotides, the CDR3 is TGTGCCAGCAGCTTTAAGTCGGTAGCGGGAGGTTGGGGCACAGATACGCAGTATTTT.

Points on this clone: Distinct nucleotide sequences in the sample also encode this CDR3. The chain has TRBV6-5 and TRBJ1-3, with D possibly being TRBD1 (6 bases). The CDR3 runs to 14 residues. Trimming shortened V by 3 bases and J by 4 bases, and 10 bases separated the two germline ends. Germline CDR1 and CDR2: MNHEY and SVGAGI. Written as DNA, the CDR3 is TGTGCCAGCAGTTATGGGGGCTCCGGAAACACCATATATTTT. Its protein is CASSYGGSGNTIYF.

This clone was seen once. V is TRBV6-5 and J is TRBJ1-1, with D unclear. The germline V gene has CDR1 MNHEY and CDR2 SVGAGI. V was clipped by 3 bases and J by 2 bases, with 7 bases between them. The CDR3 contains 13 residues. Here the CDR3 DNA reads TGTGCCAGCAGTTATGAGAGTAACACTGAAGCTTTCTTT. Translating it yields CASSYESNTEAFF.

The rearrangement links TRBV10-1 to TRBJ2-4; a possible D gene is TRBD1 (5 bases). Trimming took 6 bases from V and 1 from J, leaving 16 bases between them. CDR1 is WNHNN, CDR2 SYGVQD, per germline (reference sequence). CDR3 size: 16 residues. DNA for the CDR3: TGCGCCAGCAGGGAAGGGTGGCCAGGGGCCAAAAACATTCAGTACTTC. Its protein product is CASREGWPGAKNIQYF.

The chain is built from TRBV28 and TRBJ2-7, with TRBD2 identical over 10 bases. Losses at the gene ends were 4 bases for V and 2 bases for J; bases not matched to a gene: 8. CDR1 and CDR2 from the germline V gene are MDHEN and SYDVKM. This CDR3 has 16 amino acids. CDR3 DNA sequence: TGTGCCAGCAGTTCCACTGCCGGGACTAGCGCCTACGAGCAGTACTTC. This codes for CASSSTAGTSAYEQYF.

The chain carries TRBV6-2 or TRBV6-3 and TRBJ1-1, with D uncertain. CDR3 size: 16 residues. Germline V gives CDR1 MNHEY, CDR2 SVGEGT. V shed 6 bases and J shed 4 bases, with 21 bases lying between them. The CDR3 nucleotides read TGTGCCAGCAGCTTAATAGCTAGTCTACTGGGCACTGAAGCTTTCTTT. Translation gives CASSLIASLLGTEAFF.

This rearrangement joins TRBV6-5 to TRBJ2-7; possible D gene TRBD2, 7 bases. Germline V lookup: CDR1 MNHEY, CDR2 SVGAGI. This CDR3 is built from 14 residues. Trimming took 6 bases from V and 1 from J, leaving 13 bases between them. Here the CDR3 DNA reads TGTGCCAGCAGACTAGGGGGGGCGTCCTACGAGCAGTACTTC. It is translated as CASRLGGASYEQYF.

The V call is TRBV29-1, the J call TRBJ2-7; 9 bases fit TRBD2. Germline V gene lookup returns CDR1 SQVTM and CDR2 ANQGSEA. The CDR3 length is 12 residues. With V trimmed by 7 bases and J by 4 bases, 5 bases remained unmatched. CDR3: CSAGTSRYEQYF. CDR3 nucleotide sequence: TGCAGCGCTGGGACTAGCAGGTACGAGCAGTACTTC.

This chain uses TRBV9 with TRBJ2-3; 8 positions agree with TRBD2. With 3 bases clipped from V and 6 bases from J, the junction kept 9 bases outside the gene matches. Germline V CDR1 and CDR2: SGDLS, YYNGEE. This CDR3 has 15 residues. This chain's CDR3 is CASSASGGQRDTQYF. Written as DNA, the CDR3 is TGTGCCAGCAGCGCCTCGGGGGGGCAGCGGGATACGCAGTATTTT.